The 16 T cell receptor beta chains given below trace back to one sample, sequenced in a study of cytotoxic CD8 clonotypes in ibrutinib-treated CLL. Clones were sequenced by immunoSEQ multiplex PCR, and TCRdb holds only the in-frame ones, with some missing. Seen here are 250,000 to 350,000 clones, 70% to 80% observed once, and the top ten hold approximately 5.1%. This specimen was PBMCs, taken at disease progression, from a patient treated with ibrutinib. Receptors were obtained from a human donor with chronic lymphocytic leukemia.

The sample holds a few counts of this clone. This chain joins TRBV18 and TRBJ2-2, with D possibly being TRBD2 (5 bases). The length of the CDR3 is 14 residues. CDR1 KGHSH and CDR2 LQKENI come from the germline V gene. Between the trimmed V and J ends, which lost 6 bases and 2 bases, there was a span of 10 bases. The CDR3 is CASSRLTNTGELFF. The DNA of the CDR3 is TGTGCCAGCTCCCGACTAACTAACACCGGGGAGCTGTTTTTT.

CDR3 sequence reads: CASTGGIVGTYGYTF. The DNA for the CDR3 is TGTGCCAGCACGGGGGGAATCGTTGGGACCTATGGCTACACCTTC. This sequence joins TRBV6-1 and TRBJ1-2, with a tentative D call TRBD1 (5 bases). Trimming took 7 bases from V and 4 from J, leaving 19 bases between them. CDR3 length equals 15 residues. Per the germline V gene, CDR1 is MNHNS and CDR2 is SASEGT.

This chain uses TRBV18 with TRBJ2-7; 9 bases map to TRBD1. Germline V lookup: CDR1 KGHSH, CDR2 LQKENI. The CDR3 totals 20 residues. V shed 2 bases, J shed 1 base, and the junction held 18 bases outside the gene matches. CDR3 residues: CASSPFGQGLRTHLSYEQYF. The CDR3 DNA follows: TGTGCCAGCTCACCATTCGGACAGGGGTTACGGACGCATTTATCCTACGAGCAGTACTTC.

This chain links TRBV7-9 with TRBJ1-1, with 7 nucleotides matching TRBD1. The germline CDR1 and CDR2 sequences are SEHNR and FQNEAQ (reference sequence). V lost 4 bases to trimming and J lost 5 bases; unmatched junction nucleotides: 10. The CDR3 extends over 15 amino acids. CDR3 sequence (DNA): TGTGCCAGCAGCTCCCCGACAGGGAGGCGGACTGAAGCTTTCTTT. It encodes CASSSPTGRRTEAFF. Full variable domain (rest looked up from reference TRBV7-9 and TRBJ1-1): DTGVSQNPRHKITKRGQNVTFRCDPISEHNRLYWYRQTLGQGPEFLTYFQNEAQLEKSRLLSDRFSAERPKGSFSTLEIQRTEQGDSAMYLCASSSPTGRRTEAFFGQGTRLTVV.

The CDR3 reads CSVILAGGFGTQYF. In DNA, the CDR3 is TGCAGCGTTATACTAGCGGGGGGGTTTGGGACCCAGTACTTC. V usage is TRBV29-1 and J usage is TRBJ2-5; 13 bases align to TRBD2. The CDR3 extends over 14 amino acids. Germline CDR1 reads SQVTM; CDR2 reads ANQGSEA. V dropped 5 bases and J dropped 7; count of bases not matched to a gene: 7. The full variable domain, rest sourced from reference TRBV29-1 and TRBJ2-5, is SAVISQKPSRDICQRGTSLTIQCQVDSQVTMMFWYRQQPGQSLTLIATANQGSEATYESGFVIDKFPISRPNLTFSTLTVSNMSPEDSSIYLCSVILAGGFGTQYFGPGTRLLVL.

The V and J genes are TRBV7-2 and TRBJ2-3; 7 nucleotides match TRBD2. Per the germline V gene, CDR1 is SGHTA and CDR2 is FQGNSA. CDR3 size: 14 residues. The J segment lost 9 bases and the V segment lost 6 bases, leaving 12 bases of the junction unmatched. The chain's CDR3 is CASRYETSPSTQYF. CDR3 nucleotide sequence: TGTGCCAGCAGATACGAGACTAGCCCATCCACGCAGTATTTT. The complete variable domain, with remaining parts taken from reference TRBV7-2 and TRBJ2-3, reads GAGVSQSPSNKVTEKGKDVELRCDPISGHTALYWYRQSLGQGLEFLIYFQGNSAPDKSGLPSDRFSAERTGGSVSTLTIQRTQQEDSAVYLCASRYETSPSTQYFGPGTRLTVL.

This rearrangement joins TRBV18 to TRBJ2-5, with D possibly being TRBD1 (8 bases). The V gene's germline CDR1 is KGHSH and CDR2 LQKENI. The CDR3 totals 18 residues. Trimming took off 3 bases at V and 2 bases at J, with 22 bases between the two ends. CDR3 nucleotides: TGTGCCAGCTCACCGCGCGGGGGACAGGCACGAGCTCAAGAGACCCAGTACTTC. Amino acid sequence: CASSPRGGQARAQETQYF.

This sequence joins TRBV6-5 and TRBJ1-3; D not resolved. CDR1 and CDR2 from the germline V gene are MNHEY and SVGAGI. V lost 9 bases and J 3 bases, leaving 6 bases between the germline ends. This CDR3 is 11 amino acids long. The CDR3 spells CASFNGNTIYF. CDR3 coding DNA: TGTGCCAGTTTTAATGGAAACACCATATATTTT.

This chain joins TRBV7-2 and TRBJ2-5, with D perhaps TRBD1 or TRBD2 (5 bases each). CDR3 length: 15 residues. Germline V gene lookup returns CDR1 SGHTA and CDR2 FQGNSA. Trimming stripped 7 bases from V and 1 base from J, with 16 bases between. The CDR3 DNA follows: TGTGCCAGCAACCTTAGGGGAGCGGTCCAAGAGACCCAGTACTTC. Translated: CASNLRGAVQETQYF.

The chain joins TRBV5-1 to TRBJ1-2; no definite D call. The V end was cut by 4 bases, the J end by 6 bases, with 16 bases between. CDR1 is SGHRS, CDR2 YFSETQ, per germline. The CDR3 extends over 14 amino acids. CDR3 loop: CASSLIDFADGYTF. The DNA for the CDR3 is TGCGCCAGCAGCCTAATCGACTTTGCGGATGGCTACACCTTC.

This CDR3 reads CASSEAGVTDQPQHF. For the CDR3, the DNA is TGTGCCAGCAGTGAAGCGGGGGTGACAGATCAGCCCCAGCATTTT. V gene TRBV6-1 combines with J gene TRBJ1-5; tentatively, D is TRBD1 (5 bases). CDR3 size: 15 residues. V lost 0 bases and J 5 bases, leaving 11 bases between the germline ends. Germline-derived CDR1 and CDR2 are MNHNS and SASEGT.

V usage is TRBV19 and J usage is TRBJ2-7; D might be TRBD1 (6 bases). CDR1 is LNHDA and CDR2 is SQIVND in the germline V gene (reference sequence). V lost 1 base and J 3 bases, leaving 10 bases between the germline ends. The CDR3 runs to 14 residues. The CDR3 nucleotides read TGTGCCAGTAGTATAGCCCCGGGACACTACGAGCAGTACTTC. Protein: CASSIAPGHYEQYF.

The rearrangement joins TRBV5-4 to TRBJ2-1; the D is unclear. Trimming stripped 5 bases from V and 11 bases from J, with 14 bases between. Germline assignment: CDR1 SGHNT and CDR2 YYREEE (reference sequence). The CDR3 loop spans 12 amino acids. The CDR3 DNA sequence: TGTGCCAGCAGTAACGGACCTTTACAGCAGTTCTTC. Translated: CASSNGPLQQFF.

The chain carries TRBV19 and TRBJ1-2; 10 bases align to TRBD1. Losses at the gene ends were 6 bases for V and 5 bases for J; bases not matched to a gene: 9. The germline V gene encodes CDR1 LNHDA and CDR2 SQIVND (reference sequence). This CDR3 region has 15 residues. The CDR3 reads CASRQTGGAIYGYTF. The CDR3, as DNA: TGTGCCAGTAGGCAGACAGGGGGCGCGATATATGGCTACACCTTC.

The rearrangement joins TRBV10-3 to TRBJ2-7; 13 bases are a match to TRBD2. This CDR3 region has 16 residues. Germline V gene sequence: CDR1 ENHRY, CDR2 SYGVKD. Germline trimming cut 3 bases from V and 2 bases from J; bases unmatched to any gene: 4. This CDR3 reads CAISDQGLAGTYEQYF. Here the CDR3 DNA reads TGTGCCATCAGTGACCAGGGACTAGCGGGGACCTACGAGCAGTACTTC.

The chain recombines TRBV2 with TRBJ1-5; D gene uncertain. The germline gives CDR1 SNHLY, CDR2 FYNNEI. Trimming took 7 bases from V and 4 from J, leaving 17 bases between them. This CDR3 is built from 15 residues. CDR3 nucleotides: TGTGCCAGCAAGGGTGTGGCCTCGGGAAATCAGCCCCAGCATTTT. It translates to CASKGVASGNQPQHF.